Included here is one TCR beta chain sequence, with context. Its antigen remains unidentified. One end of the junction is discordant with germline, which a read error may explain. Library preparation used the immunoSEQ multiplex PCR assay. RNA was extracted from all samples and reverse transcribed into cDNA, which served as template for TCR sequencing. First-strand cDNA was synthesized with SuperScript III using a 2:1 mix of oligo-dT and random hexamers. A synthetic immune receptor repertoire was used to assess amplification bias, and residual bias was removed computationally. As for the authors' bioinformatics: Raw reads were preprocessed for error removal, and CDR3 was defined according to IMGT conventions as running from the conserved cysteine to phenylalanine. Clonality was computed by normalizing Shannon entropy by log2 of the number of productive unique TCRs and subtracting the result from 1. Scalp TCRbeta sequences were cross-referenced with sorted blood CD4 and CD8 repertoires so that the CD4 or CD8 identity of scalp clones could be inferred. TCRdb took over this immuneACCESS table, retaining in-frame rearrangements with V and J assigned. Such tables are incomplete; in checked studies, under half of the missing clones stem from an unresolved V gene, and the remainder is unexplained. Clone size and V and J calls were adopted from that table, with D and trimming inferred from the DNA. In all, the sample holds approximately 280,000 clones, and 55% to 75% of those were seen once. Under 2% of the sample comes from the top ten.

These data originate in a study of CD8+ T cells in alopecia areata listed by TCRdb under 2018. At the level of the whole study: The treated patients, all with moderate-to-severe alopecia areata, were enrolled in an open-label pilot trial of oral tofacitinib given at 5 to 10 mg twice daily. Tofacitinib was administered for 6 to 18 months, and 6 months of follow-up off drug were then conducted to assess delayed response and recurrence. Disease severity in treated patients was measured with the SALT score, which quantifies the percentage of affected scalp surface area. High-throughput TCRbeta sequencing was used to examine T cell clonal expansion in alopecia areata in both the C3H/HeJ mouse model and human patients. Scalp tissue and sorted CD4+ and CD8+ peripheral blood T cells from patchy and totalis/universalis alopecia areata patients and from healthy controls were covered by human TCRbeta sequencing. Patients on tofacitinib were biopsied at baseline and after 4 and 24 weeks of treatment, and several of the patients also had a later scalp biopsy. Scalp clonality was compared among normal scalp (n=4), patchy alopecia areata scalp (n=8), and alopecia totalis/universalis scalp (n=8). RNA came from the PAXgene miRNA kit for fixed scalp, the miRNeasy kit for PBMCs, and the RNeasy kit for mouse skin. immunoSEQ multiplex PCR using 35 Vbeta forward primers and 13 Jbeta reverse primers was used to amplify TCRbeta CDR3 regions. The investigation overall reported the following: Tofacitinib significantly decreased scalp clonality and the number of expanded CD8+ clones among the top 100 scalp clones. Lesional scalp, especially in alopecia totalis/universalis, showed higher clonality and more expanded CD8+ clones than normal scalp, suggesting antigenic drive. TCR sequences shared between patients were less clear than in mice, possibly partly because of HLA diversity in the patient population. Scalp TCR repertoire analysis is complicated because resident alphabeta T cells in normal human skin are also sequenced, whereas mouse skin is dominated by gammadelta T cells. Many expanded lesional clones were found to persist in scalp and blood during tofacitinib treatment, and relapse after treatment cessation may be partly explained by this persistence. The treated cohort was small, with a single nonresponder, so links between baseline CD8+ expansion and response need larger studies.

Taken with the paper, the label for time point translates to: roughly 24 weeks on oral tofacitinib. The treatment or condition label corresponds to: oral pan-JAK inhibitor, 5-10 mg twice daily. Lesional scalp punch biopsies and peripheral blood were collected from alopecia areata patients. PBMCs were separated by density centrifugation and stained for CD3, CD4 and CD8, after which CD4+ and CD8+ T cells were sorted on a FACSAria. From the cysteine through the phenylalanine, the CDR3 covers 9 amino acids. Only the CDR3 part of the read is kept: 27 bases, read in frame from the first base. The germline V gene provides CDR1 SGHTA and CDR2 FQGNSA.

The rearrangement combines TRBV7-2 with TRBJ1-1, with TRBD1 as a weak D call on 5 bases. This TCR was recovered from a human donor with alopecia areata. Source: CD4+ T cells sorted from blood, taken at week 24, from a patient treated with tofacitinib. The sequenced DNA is TGTGCCAGCAGCCCCGGGACCGTCTTT. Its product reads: CASSPGTVF. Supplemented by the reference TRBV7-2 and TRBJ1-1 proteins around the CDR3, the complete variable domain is GAGVSQSPSNKVTEKGKDVELRCDPISGHTALYWYRQSLGQGLEFLIYFQGNSAPDKSGLPSDRFSAERTGGSVSTLTIQRTQQEDSAVYLCASSPGTVFGQGTRLTVV.